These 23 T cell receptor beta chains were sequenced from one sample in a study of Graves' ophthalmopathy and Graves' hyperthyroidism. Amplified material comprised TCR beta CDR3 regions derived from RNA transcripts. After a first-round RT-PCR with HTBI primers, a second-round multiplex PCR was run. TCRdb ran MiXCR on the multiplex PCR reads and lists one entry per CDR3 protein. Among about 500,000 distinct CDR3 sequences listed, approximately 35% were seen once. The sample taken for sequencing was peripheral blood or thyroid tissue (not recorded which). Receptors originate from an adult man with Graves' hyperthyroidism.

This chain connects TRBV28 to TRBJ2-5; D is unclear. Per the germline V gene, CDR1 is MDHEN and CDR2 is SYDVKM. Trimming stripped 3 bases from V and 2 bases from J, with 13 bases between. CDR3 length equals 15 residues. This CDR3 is CASSLRHLSQETQYF. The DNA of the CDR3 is TGTGCCAGCAGTTTGCGACATTTATCACAAGAGACCCAGTACTTC.

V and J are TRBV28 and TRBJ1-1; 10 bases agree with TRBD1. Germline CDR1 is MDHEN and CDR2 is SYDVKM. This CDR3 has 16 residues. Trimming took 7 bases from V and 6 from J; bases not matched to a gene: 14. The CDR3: CASTSFRDRGSPEAFF. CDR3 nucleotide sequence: TGTGCCAGCACCTCGTTCCGGGACAGGGGATCTCCTGAAGCTTTCTTT.

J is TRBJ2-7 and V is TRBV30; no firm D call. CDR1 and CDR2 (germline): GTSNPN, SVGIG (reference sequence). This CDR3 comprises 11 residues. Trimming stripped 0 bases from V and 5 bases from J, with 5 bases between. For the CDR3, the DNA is TGTGCCTGGAGTGTACTTAACGAGCAGTACTTC. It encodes CAWSVLNEQYF.

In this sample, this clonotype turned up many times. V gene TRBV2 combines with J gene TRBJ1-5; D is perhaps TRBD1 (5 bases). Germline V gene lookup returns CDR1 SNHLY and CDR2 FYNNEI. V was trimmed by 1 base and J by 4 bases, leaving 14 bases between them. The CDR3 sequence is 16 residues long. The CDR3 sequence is CASSEGGRRLNQPQHF. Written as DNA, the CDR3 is TGTGCCAGCAGTGAAGGGGGCAGGAGGTTGAATCAGCCCCAGCATTTT.

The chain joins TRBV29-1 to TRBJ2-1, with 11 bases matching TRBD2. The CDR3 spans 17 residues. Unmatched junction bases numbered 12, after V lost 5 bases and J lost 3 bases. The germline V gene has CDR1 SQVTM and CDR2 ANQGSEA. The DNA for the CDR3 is TGCAGCGTTCAGCAGGCTGGGGGACTAGCGGTCTACAATGAGCAGTTCTTC. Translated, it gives CSVQQAGGLAVYNEQFF.

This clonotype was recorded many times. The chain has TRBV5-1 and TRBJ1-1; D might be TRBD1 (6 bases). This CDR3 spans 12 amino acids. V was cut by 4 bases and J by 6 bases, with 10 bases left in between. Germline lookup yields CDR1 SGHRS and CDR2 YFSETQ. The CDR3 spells CASSLQGSEAFF. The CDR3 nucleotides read TGCGCCAGCAGCCTACAGGGATCTGAAGCTTTCTTT.

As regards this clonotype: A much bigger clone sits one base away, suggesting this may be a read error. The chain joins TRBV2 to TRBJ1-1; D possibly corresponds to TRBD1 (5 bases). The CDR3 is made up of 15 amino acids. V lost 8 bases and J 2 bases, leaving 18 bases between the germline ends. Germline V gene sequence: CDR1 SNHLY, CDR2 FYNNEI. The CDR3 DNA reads TGTGCCAGCGGTGCCCCCACAGGATTAAACACTGAAGCTTTCTTT. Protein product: CASGAPTGLNTEAFF.

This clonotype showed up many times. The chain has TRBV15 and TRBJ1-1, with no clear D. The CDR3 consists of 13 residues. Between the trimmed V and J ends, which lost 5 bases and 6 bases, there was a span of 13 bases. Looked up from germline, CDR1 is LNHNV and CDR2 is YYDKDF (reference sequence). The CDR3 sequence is CATSEGKLAEAFF. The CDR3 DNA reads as TGTGCCACCAGCGAGGGTAAGCTGGCTGAAGCTTTCTTT.

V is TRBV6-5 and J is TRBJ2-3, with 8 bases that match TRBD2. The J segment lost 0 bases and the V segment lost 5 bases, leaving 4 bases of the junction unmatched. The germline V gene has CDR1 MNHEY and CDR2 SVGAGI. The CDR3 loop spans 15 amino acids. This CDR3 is CASSILAASTDTQYF. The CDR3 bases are TGTGCCAGCAGTATACTAGCGGCTAGCACAGATACGCAGTATTTT.

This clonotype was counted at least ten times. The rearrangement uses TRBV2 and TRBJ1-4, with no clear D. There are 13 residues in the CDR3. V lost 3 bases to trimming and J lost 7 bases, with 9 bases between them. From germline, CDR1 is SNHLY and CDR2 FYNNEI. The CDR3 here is CASSDGSREKLFF. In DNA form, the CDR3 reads TGTGCCAGCAGTGATGGTAGCCGTGAAAAACTGTTTTTT.

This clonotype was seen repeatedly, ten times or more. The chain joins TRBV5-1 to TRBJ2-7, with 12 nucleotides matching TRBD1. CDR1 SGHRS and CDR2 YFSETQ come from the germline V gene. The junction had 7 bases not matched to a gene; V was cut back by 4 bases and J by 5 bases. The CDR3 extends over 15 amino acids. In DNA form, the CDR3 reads TGCGCCAGCAGCCGATCCGGGACAGGGGGCGACGAGCAGTACTTC. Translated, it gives CASSRSGTGGDEQYF.

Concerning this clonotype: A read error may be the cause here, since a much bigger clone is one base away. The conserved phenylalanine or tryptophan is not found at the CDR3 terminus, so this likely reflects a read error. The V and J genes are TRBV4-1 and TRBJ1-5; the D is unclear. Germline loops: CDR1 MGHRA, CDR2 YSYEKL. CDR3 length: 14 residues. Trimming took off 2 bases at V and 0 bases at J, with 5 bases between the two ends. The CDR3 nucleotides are TGCGCCAGCAGCCAAATGGGTAGCAATCAGCCCCAGCATTCT. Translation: CASSQMGSNQPQHS.

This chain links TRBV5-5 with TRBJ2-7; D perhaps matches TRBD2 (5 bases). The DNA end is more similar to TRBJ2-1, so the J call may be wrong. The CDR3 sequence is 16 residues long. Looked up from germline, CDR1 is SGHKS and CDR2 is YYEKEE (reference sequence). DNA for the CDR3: TGTGCCAGCAGCTTAGGCCTGAGTAGCGTGTCGGATGAGCAGTTCTTC. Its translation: CASSLGLSSVSDEQFF.

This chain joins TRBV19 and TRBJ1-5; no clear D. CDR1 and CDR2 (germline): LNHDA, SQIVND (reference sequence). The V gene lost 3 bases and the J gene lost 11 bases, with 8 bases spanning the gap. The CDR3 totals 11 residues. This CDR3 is CASSIGETQHF. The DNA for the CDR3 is TGTGCCAGTAGTATTGGAGAGACCCAGCATTTT.

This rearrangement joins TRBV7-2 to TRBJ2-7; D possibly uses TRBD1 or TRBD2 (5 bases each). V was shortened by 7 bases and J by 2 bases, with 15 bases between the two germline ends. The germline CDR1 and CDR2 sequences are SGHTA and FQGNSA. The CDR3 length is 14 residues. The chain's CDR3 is CASKNGTGPYEQYF. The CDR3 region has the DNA TGTGCCAGCAAGAACGGGACGGGACCCTACGAGCAGTACTTC.

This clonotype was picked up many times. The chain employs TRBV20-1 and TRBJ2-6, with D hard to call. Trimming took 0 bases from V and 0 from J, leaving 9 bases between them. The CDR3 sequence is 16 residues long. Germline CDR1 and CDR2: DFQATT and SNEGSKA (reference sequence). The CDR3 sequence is CSARDPLPSGANVLTF. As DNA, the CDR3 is TGCAGTGCTAGAGATCCTTTACCCTCTGGGGCCAACGTCCTGACTTTC.

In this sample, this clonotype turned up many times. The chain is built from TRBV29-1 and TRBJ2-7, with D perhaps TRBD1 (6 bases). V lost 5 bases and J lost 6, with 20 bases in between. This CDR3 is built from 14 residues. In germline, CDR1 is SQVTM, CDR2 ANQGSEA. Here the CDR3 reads CSVYPGTGRSEQYF. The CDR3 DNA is TGCAGCGTTTACCCTGGAACAGGGCGAAGCGAGCAGTACTTC.

Here the CDR3 reads CASSLRVSVNTGELFF. The CDR3 bases are TGCGCCAGCAGCTTGAGAGTTAGCGTGAACACCGGGGAGCTGTTTTTT. The chain combines TRBV5-1 with TRBJ2-2, with D tentatively TRBD2 (5 bases). CDR1 and CDR2 (germline): SGHRS, YFSETQ. The length of the CDR3 is 16 residues. V was clipped by 1 base and J by 1 base, with 11 bases between them.

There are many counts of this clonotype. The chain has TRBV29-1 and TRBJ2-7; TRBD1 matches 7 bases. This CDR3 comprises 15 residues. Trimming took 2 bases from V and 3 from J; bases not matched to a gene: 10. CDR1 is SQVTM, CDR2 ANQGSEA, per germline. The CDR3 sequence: CSVELPGDSDYEQYF. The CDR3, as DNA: TGCAGCGTTGAACTTCCCGGGGACAGCGACTACGAGCAGTACTTC.

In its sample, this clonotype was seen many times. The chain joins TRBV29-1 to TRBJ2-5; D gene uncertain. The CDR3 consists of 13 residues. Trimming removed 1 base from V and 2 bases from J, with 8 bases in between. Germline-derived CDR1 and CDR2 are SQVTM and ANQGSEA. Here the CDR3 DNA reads TGCAGCGTTGAAGCAGTAAGGCAAGAGACCCAGTACTTC. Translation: CSVEAVRQETQYF.

In DNA form, the CDR3 reads TGTGCCATCAGTGCCAGGGACAGGAGGGGCTATGGCTACACCTTC. Residues: CAISARDRRGYGYTF. V gene TRBV10-3 combines with J gene TRBJ1-2; 8 bases are a match to TRBD1. The V and J ends lost 4 bases and 4 bases, in that order; junction bases with no gene match: 8. Germline loops: CDR1 ENHRY, CDR2 SYGVKD. The CDR3 loop spans 15 amino acids.

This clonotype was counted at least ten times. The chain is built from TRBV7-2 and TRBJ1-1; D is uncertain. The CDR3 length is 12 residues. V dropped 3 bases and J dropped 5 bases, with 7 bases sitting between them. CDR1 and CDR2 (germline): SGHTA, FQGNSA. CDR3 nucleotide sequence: TGTGCCAGCAGCTTCGTTCGGACTGAAGCTTTCTTT. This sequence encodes CASSFVRTEAFF.

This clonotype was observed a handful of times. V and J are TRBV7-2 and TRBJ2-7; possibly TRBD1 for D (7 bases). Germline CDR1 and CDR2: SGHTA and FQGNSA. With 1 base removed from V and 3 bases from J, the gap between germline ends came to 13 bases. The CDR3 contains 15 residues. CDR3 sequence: CASSLVGRGDYEQYF. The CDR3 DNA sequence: TGTGCCAGCAGCTTAGTGGGCAGGGGGGACTACGAGCAGTACTTC. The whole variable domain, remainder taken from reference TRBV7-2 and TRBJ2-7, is GAGVSQSPSNKVTEKGKDVELRCDPISGHTALYWYRQSLGQGLEFLIYFQGNSAPDKSGLPSDRFSAERTGGSVSTLTIQRTQQEDSAVYLCASSLVGRGDYEQYFGPGTRLTVT.